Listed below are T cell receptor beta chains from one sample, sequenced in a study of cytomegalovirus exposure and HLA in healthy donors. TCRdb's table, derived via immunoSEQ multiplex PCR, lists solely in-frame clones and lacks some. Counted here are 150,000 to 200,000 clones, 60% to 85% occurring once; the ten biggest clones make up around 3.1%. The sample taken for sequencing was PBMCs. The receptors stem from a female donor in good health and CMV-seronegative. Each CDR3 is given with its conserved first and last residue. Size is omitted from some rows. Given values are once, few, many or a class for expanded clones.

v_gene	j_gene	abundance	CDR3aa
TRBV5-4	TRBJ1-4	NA	CASSLSTATNEKLFF
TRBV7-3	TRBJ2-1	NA	CASSARTSGRRISYNEQFF
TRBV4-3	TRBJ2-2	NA	CASSQDGQAGTGELFF
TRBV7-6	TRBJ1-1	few	CASSPRRGGVNTEAFF
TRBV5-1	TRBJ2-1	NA	CASSQGTSGEQFF
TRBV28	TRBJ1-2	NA	CASSSRQTTDYGYTF
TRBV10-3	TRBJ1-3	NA	CAISDRAGNTIYF
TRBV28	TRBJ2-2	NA	CASSSPGAGNTGELFF
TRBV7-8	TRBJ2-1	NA	CASSYSGTGLGDEQFF
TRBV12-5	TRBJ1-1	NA	CASGPTGIREAFF
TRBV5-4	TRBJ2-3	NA	CASNTRDRGADTQYF
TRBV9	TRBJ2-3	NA	CASSPDLIGGTSGDMEDTQYF
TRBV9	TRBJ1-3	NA	CASSTQGVLRPGNTIYF
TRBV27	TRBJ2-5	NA	CASTNLSGGKTQYF
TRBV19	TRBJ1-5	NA	CASSSPTGGMF
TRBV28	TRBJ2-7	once	CASRQNYEQYF
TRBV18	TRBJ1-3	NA	CASSPAGLIGSAGNTIYF
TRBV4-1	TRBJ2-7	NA	CASSQGLVPSYEQYF
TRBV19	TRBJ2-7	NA	CASSIGEAGAYEQYF
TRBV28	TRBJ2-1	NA	CASSLASGQRRIPDEQFF
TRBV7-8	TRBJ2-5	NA	CASSLGRAGGTLGTQYF
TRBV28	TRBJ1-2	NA	CASSLRGEEVVYGYTF
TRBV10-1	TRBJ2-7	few	CASSEEASNYEQYF
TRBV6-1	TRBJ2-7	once	CASRAGGNYEQYF
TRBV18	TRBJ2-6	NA	CASSRTGAGANVLTF
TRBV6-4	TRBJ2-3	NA	CASSILAGADTQYF
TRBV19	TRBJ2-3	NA	CASSISQTGKTDTQYF
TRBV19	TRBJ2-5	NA	CASSAGTSGGAETQYF
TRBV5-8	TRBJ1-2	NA	CASSLRTVGPLEF
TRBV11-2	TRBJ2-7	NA	CASSFRRVGEQYF
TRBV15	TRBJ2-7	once	CATSTEDRESYEQYF
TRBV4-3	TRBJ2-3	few	CASSLGTSGGAGDTQYF
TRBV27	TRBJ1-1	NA	CASSLGLNTEAFF
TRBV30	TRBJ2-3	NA	CAWSRSPLAGRTDTQYF
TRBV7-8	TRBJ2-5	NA	CASSLAGGVQETQYF
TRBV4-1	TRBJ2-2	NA	CASSNPQGNTGELFF
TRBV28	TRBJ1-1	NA	CASSLYGTGVGGTEAFF
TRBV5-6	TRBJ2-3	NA	CASSEDRVDTQYF
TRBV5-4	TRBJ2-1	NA	CASSFRQSSYNEQFF
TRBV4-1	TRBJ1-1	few	CASSQTPGTLNTEAFF
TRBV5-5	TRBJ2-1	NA	CASSFFGSYNEQFF
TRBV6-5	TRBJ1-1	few	CASSYQGPYNTEAFF
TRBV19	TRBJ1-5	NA	CASRRTGLRYGNQPQHF
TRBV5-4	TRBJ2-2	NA	CASSFGRVPGELFF
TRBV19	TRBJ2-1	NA	CASSRSGREGLLGNEQFF